The T cell receptor (beta chain) under discussion was sequenced for a study of tumor-infiltrating lymphocytes in localized non-small cell lung cancer. Study details: The cohort mixed smokers and never-smokers, several histologies, and some post-neoadjuvant-chemotherapy samples.

Profiling relied on immunoSEQ multiplex PCR, and the TCRdb table lists in-frame clones only, not all of them. The data contain roughly 3,300 clones, around 50% of them singletons. Whole-study findings and limits: TCRbeta sequencing showed higher T cell infiltration in tumors than uninvolved lung.

Germline V lookup: CDR1 MNHEY, CDR2 SVGAGI. The V and J ends lost 6 bases and 5 bases respectively, with 10 bases between them. This CDR3 region has 12 residues. A remark on this clone: Antigen unknown.

This receptor was taken from a human donor with non-small cell lung cancer. This chain uses TRBV6-5 with TRBJ1-1; D gene uncertain. Sequencing was done on a sample of uninvolved lung tissue not adjacent to the tumor. CDR3 in DNA: TGTGCCAGCAGATTGGGCGCTACTGAAGCTTTCTTT. Residues: CASRLGATEAFF.